A selection of T cell receptor beta chains follows, all from one sample in a study of blood T cell repertoires in COVID-19. Measured with immunoSEQ multiplex PCR; TCRdb has only the in-frame clones, and not every one. This repertoire shows about 220,000 clones, 82% found once; its top ten account for 4.5% to 5.5%. The specimen sequenced was peripheral blood. All receptors come from a woman in her seventies with COVID-19, enrolled during active disease. CDR3s include the opening cysteine and the closing phenylalanine or tryptophan. A D gene is named only where the DNA matches it firmly. Expanded clones get a size class; other rows say once, few or many, or leave the size out.

V gene	J gene	D gene	CDR3 length	clone size	CDR3 protein	CDR3 DNA
TRBV28	TRBJ1-2	NA	13	NA	CASSTGTNYGYTF	TGTGCCAGCAGTACCGGGACTAACTATGGCTACACCTTC
TRBV27	TRBJ1-5	TRBD1	18	NA	CASLPRAGQLYSNQPQHF	TGTGCCAGCCTTCCTAGGGCGGGACAGTTATATAGCAATCAGCCCCAGCATTTT
TRBV27	TRBJ2-7	NA	13	few	CASSFKTSSEQYF	TGTGCCAGCAGTTTTAAGACTTCCTCCGAGCAGTACTTC
TRBV7-2	TRBJ1-1	NA	14	NA	CASSPARANTEAFF	TGTGCCAGCAGCCCCGCCAGGGCAAACACTGAAGCTTTCTTT
TRBV30	TRBJ1-5	NA	12	few	CAWSDRDQPQHF	TGTGCCTGGAGTGACCGAGATCAGCCCCAGCATTTT
TRBV7-9	TRBJ1-2	TRBD1	15	NA	CASSIGSSTGAGYTF	TGTGCCAGCAGTATCGGCTCATCAACAGGGGCTGGCTACACCTTC
TRBV27	TRBJ2-7	NA	13	NA	CASSFPGAYEQYF	TGTGCCAGCAGTTTCCCGGGAGCCTACGAGCAGTACTTC
TRBV11-3	TRBJ2-1	TRBD2	16	NA	CASSPSTSGIYNEQFF	TGTGCCAGCAGCCCTTCGACTAGCGGAATATACAATGAGCAGTTCTTC
TRBV25-1	TRBJ2-6	NA	17	NA	CASSEYRPGAGANVLTF	TGTGCCAGCAGTGAATATCGTCCCGGAGCTGGGGCCAACGTCCTGACTTTC
TRBV7-9	TRBJ2-7	TRBD2	15	once	CASSLRTSETYEQYF	TGTGCCAGCAGCTTAAGGACTAGCGAAACCTACGAGCAGTACTTC
TRBV12-3/TRBV12-4	TRBJ2-7	TRBD1	13	NA	CASSLDRAHEQYF	TGTGCCAGCAGCCTAGACAGGGCCCACGAGCAGTACTTC
TRBV19	TRBJ1-5	TRBD1	16	NA	CASSIGGTGGNQPQHF	TGTGCCAGTAGTATCGGCGGGACAGGGGGCAATCAGCCCCAGCATTTT
TRBV4-1	TRBJ2-3	TRBD2	18	NA	CASSQVFSGRVYTDTQYF	TGCGCCAGCAGCCAAGTGTTTAGCGGGAGGGTTTACACAGATACGCAGTATTTT
TRBV4-3	TRBJ2-1	NA	15	NA	CASSQVRASPAEQFF	TGCGCCAGCAGCCAAGTGCGGGCTTCCCCGGCTGAGCAGTTCTTC
TRBV9	TRBJ2-2	TRBD1	16	NA	CASSVEDRGLTGELFF	TGTGCCAGCAGCGTGGAGGACAGGGGGCTTACCGGGGAGCTGTTTTTT
TRBV7-3	TRBJ2-2	NA	12	NA	CASSSNTGELFF	TGTGCCAGCAGCTCAAACACCGGGGAGCTGTTTTTT
TRBV7-2	TRBJ1-3	TRBD1	17	NA	CASSQGIRGIGGNTIYF	TGTGCCAGCAGCCAAGGGATCAGGGGGATAGGTGGAAACACCATATATTTT
TRBV24-1	TRBJ2-2	NA	15	NA	CATSDTRANTGELFF	TGTGCCACCAGTGATACGCGGGCGAACACCGGGGAGCTGTTTTTT
TRBV10-1	TRBJ1-5	NA	19	NA	CASREGDRPREYSNQPQHF	TGCGCCAGCAGGGAAGGTGACAGGCCGAGGGAGTATAGCAATCAGCCCCAGCATTTT
TRBV19	TRBJ1-3	NA	11	NA	CASSIGDTIYF	TGTGCCAGTAGTATCGGGGACACCATATATTTT
TRBV9	TRBJ2-7	TRBD1	16	NA	CASSVGTGTDLYEQYF	TGTGCCAGCAGCGTGGGGACCGGGACAGACCTCTACGAGCAGTACTTC
TRBV12-3/TRBV12-4	TRBJ2-3	NA	13	NA	CASSLGDTDTQYF	TGTGCCAGCAGCCTCGGGGACACAGATACGCAGTATTTT
TRBV6-5	TRBJ1-5	NA	15	NA	CASRLEIYSNQPQHF	TGTGCCAGCAGACTAGAGATTTATAGCAATCAGCCCCAGCATTTT
TRBV29-1	TRBJ1-1	NA	13	NA	CSVSRVGSTEAFF	TGCAGCGTTTCGAGGGTGGGAAGCACTGAAGCTTTCTTT
TRBV7-7	TRBJ2-1	NA	15	NA	CASSLGPETYNEQFF	TGTGCCAGCAGCTTAGGGCCCGAGACATACAATGAGCAGTTCTTC
TRBV5-4	TRBJ2-7	TRBD2	15	NA	CASSLEASGSYEQYF	TGTGCCAGCAGCTTGGAGGCTAGCGGTTCCTACGAGCAGTACTTC
TRBV30	TRBJ1-5	NA	16	NA	CAWSTMSTLNNQPQHF	TGTGCCTGGAGCACTATGTCGACCCTCAACAATCAGCCCCAGCATTTT
TRBV7-8	TRBJ2-2	NA	16	NA	CASRPPRGSVTGELFF	TGTGCCAGCAGACCCCCCCGGGGGTCAGTCACCGGGGAGCTGTTTTTT
TRBV29-1	TRBJ2-5	NA	11	NA	CSVSPGETQYF	TGCAGCGTTTCGCCAGGGGAGACCCAGTACTTC